What follows is one TCR beta chain and its context. Additional DNA sequences in this sample encode the identical CDR3. Terminally differentiated effector memory CD45RA+ cells were excluded by CCR7 positive selection of CD45RO-negative cells. The data were obtained in a study of shared clonotypes between healthy human individuals. Genomic DNA from each subset was divided evenly over several immunoSEQ plates. An approximately 210 ng quantity of DNA, roughly 30,000 T cell genomes, went into the sorted-subset replicate PCRs. TCRdb's table, derived via immunoSEQ multiplex PCR, lists solely in-frame clones and lacks some. The data hold around 2,000,000 clones, with 93% observed a single time. Source material: naive CD8+ T cells from PBMCs. The sequence was obtained from a young man in good health. Some clones in this sample may be carry-over from other donors' samples.

The CDR3, as DNA: TGTGCCAGCAGTTACAGTTACAATGAGCAGTTCTTC. Translation gives CASSYSYNEQFF. The chain has TRBV28 and TRBJ2-1, with no clear D. CDR1 is MDHEN, CDR2 SYDVKM, per germline. There are 12 residues in the CDR3. V was cut by 4 bases and J by 4 bases, with 5 bases left in between. The full variable domain, its missing parts supplied by reference TRBV28 and TRBJ2-1, is DVKVTQSSRYLVKRTGEKVFLECVQDMDHENMFWYRQDPGLGLRLIYFSYDVKMKEKGDIPEGYSVSREKKERFSLILESASTNQTSMYLCASSYSYNEQFFGPGTRLTVL.